Here is one T cell receptor (beta chain) with its context. Its target is not known. Germline is not matched at one junction end, which may reflect a read error. The source material, RNA transcripts, was used to amplify TCR beta CDR3 regions. The HTBI primer set served for first-round RT-PCR of the TCR CDR3. TCRdb reanalysed the multiplex PCR reads using MiXCR and keeps one entry per CDR3 protein. The sample has about 210,000 distinct CDR3 sequences; about 15% are singletons. This sample was included in a study of T cells in Graves' hyperthyroidism and ophthalmopathy. The overall study: Peripheral blood sampling occurred at initial diagnosis, before any treatment.

General observations from the study: Ophthalmopathy was identified by the model a median 6.5 months ahead of onset. Stable hyperthyroidism and ophthalmopathy were separated using 13 V-J signatures.

Germline loops: CDR1 SGHAT, CDR2 FQNNGV. The length of the CDR3 is 13 residues. It was uncontrolled infection, other autoimmune disease, pregnancy or lactation that excluded patients. The sample comprised blood. This clonotype originated in a man in his fifties with Graves' hyperthyroidism. This chain links TRBV11-2 with TRBJ2-1; TRBD2 agrees at 8 bases. CDR3 protein: CASRLGLDNERFF. In DNA, the CDR3 is TGTGCCAGCAGATTGGGACTAGATAATGAGCGGTTCTTC.